The TCR beta chain under discussion was sequenced for a study of blood T cell repertoires in COVID-19 (TCRdb year 2020). Notes on the research overall: Collaborator samples came from the United States, Italy and Spain and covered acute and convalescent phases of COVID-19. The repertoires were released in a freely available public database meant as a resource for research on the immune response to SARS-CoV-2. Where HLA class I and class II types were available, the types were taken from metadata supplied by the sample provider, not from assay-based typing. The material from the prospective study consisted of cDNA or gDNA derived from T cells, B-cell-depleted T cells, or PBMCs. The dataset comprised deeply sampled blood TCRbeta repertoires from subjects exposed to, actively infected with, or recovered from COVID-19. Nearly every sample came with metadata listing a de-identified subject ID, COVID-19 status, age in years and sex. Samples came from the ongoing ImmuneRACE study (first 160 participants) plus 1,254 subjects from 6 global collaborators. Overall study results and their limits: Clinical and demographic metadata were provided uncurated, with the amount varying by source and participant.

Samples from volunteer blood donors who had recovered from COVID-19 were contributed by a second Seattle source. Each collaborating institution followed its own protocols to collect whole blood in K2EDTA tubes. Collaborator samples were shipped for TCRbeta analysis as frozen whole blood, isolated PBMCs, or DNA extracted from either sample type. As encoded in the germline V gene (reference sequence), CDR1 is GTSNPN while CDR2 is SVGIG. Measured from the cysteine to the phenylalanine, the CDR3 is 17 residues long. Only the CDR3 part of the read is kept: 51 bases, read in frame from the first base. The junction shows trimming of 3 bases on V and 5 bases on J, plus 25 bases between the germline ends. A single count supports this clone. It lacks a known antigen. Nothing much larger sits one base from this clone, and base qualities are not available. The immunoSEQ Assay, a bias-controlled multiplex PCR, was used to amplify TCRbeta CDR3 regions from genomic DNA. Regarding the original processing steps: The number of nucleated cells in each sample was estimated by amplification of reference gene primers within the assay. To quantify the absolute abundance of each unique TCRbeta CDR3 rearrangement, sequence reads were collapsed and filtered. For each sample, productive Simpson clonality was calculated as the square root of Simpson's diversity index over productive rearrangements. TCRdb holds this immuneACCESS table with in-frame rearrangements only. Some clones are missing; in checked studies, unresolved V genes explain under half, and the rest has no known cause. The DNA was the basis for D and trimming; V, J and clone size are from that table. This sample holds some 210,000 clones; roughly 90% were observed only once. Clones ranked in the top ten supply 5% to 7.5% of the sample.

The chain couples TRBV30 to TRBJ1-1, with the identity of the D gene unclear. The receptor comes from a woman between 40 and 50 years old who had recovered from COVID-19. Sequenced input: peripheral blood. In nucleotides, the sequence is TGTGCCTGGAGAGACGTCGGCTGGTCGGGCGGGCGTACTGAAGCTTTCTTT. Its coded protein is CAWRDVGWSGGRTEAFF.